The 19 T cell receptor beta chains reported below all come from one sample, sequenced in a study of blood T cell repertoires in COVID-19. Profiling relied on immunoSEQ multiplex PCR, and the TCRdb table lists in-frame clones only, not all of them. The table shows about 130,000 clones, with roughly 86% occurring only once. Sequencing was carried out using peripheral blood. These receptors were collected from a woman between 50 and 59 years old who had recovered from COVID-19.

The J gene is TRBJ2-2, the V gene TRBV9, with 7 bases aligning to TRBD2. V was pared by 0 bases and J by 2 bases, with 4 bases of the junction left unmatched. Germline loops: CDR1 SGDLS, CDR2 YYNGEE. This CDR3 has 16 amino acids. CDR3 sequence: CASSVELAANTGELFF. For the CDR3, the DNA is TGTGCCAGCAGCGTAGAGCTAGCGGCTAACACCGGGGAGCTGTTTTTT. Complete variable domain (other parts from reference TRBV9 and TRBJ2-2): DSGVTQTPKHLITATGQRVTLRCSPRSGDLSVYWYQQSLDQGLQFLIQYYNGEERAKGNILERFSAQQFPDLHSELNLSSLELGDSALYFCASSVELAANTGELFFGEGSRLTVL.

The CDR3 nucleotides are TGCGCCAGCAGATTTTCCGGGACATTAGACACTGAAGCTTTCTTT. As protein: CASRFSGTLDTEAFF. The chain couples TRBV5-1 to TRBJ1-1; D perhaps matches TRBD1 (6 bases). Germline assignment: CDR1 SGHRS and CDR2 YFSETQ. The CDR3 has 15 residues. V was shortened by 5 bases and J by 3 bases, with 17 bases between the two germline ends.

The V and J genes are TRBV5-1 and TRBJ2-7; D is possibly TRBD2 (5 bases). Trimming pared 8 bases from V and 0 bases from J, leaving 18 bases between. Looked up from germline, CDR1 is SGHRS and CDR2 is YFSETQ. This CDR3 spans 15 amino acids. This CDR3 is CARGRWRPTSYEQYF. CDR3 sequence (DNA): TGCGCCAGAGGCAGGTGGAGGCCGACCTCCTACGAGCAGTACTTC. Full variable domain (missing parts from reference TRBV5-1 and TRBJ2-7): KAGVTQTPRYLIKTRGQQVTLSCSPISGHRSVSWYQQTPGQGLQFLFEYFSETQRNKGNFPGRFSGRQFSNSRSEMNVSTLELGDSALYLCARGRWRPTSYEQYFGPGTRLTVT.

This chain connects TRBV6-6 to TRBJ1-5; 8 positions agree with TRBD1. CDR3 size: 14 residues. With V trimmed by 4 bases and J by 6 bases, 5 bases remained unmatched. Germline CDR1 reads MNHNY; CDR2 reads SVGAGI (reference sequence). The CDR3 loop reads CASSSRQGIQPQHF. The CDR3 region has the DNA TGTGCCAGCAGTTCCAGACAGGGGATTCAGCCCCAGCATTTT.

Here the CDR3 reads CASSFQQGTDTQYF. CDR3 bases: TGTGCCAGCAGCTTTCAACAGGGCACAGATACGCAGTATTTT. The J gene is TRBJ2-3, the V gene TRBV27; tentatively, D is TRBD1 (5 bases). Germline loops: CDR1 MNHEY, CDR2 SMNVEV (reference sequence). CDR3 length: 14 residues. V was trimmed by 6 bases and J by 1 base, leaving 11 bases between them.

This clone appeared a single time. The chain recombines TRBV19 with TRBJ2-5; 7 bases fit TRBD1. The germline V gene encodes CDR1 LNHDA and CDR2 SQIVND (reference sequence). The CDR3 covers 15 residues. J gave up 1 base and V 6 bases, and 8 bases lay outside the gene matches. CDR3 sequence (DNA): TGTGCCAGTAGCAACCAGGGGGACCCCCAAGAGACCCAGTACTTC. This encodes CASSNQGDPQETQYF.

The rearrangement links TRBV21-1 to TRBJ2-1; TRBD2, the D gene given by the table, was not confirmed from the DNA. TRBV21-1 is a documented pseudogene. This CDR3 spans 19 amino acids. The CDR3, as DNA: TGTGCCAGCAGCAGGCCTCAGAAATGCGCGGGAGGGCTGGTAAATGAGCAGTTCTTC. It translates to CASSRPQKCAGGLVNEQFF.

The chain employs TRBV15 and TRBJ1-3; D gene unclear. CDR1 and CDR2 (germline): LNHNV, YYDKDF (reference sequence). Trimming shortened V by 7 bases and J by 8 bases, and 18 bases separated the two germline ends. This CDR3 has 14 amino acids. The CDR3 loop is CATTPYFVGDTIYF. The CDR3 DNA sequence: TGTGCCACCACCCCCTATTTTGTCGGTGACACCATATATTTT.

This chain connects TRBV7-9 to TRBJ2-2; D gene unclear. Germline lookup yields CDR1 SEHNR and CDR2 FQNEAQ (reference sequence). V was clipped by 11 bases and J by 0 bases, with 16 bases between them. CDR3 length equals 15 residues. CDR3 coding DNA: TGTGCCGGAACCTTGGCAGCTTCGAACACCGGGGAGCTGTTTTTT. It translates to CAGTLAASNTGELFF.

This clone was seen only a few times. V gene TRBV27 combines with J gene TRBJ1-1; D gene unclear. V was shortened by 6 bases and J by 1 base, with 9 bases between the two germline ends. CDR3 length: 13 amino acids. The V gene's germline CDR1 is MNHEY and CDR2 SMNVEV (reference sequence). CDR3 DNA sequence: TGTGCCAGCAGCCGCCCCGGGAACACTGAAGCTTTCTTT. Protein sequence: CASSRPGNTEAFF.

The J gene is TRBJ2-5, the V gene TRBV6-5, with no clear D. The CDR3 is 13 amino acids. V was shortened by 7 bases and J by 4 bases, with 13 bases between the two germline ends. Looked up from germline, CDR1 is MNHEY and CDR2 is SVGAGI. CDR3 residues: CASTSWASETQYF. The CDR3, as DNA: TGTGCCAGCACGTCCTGGGCCTCAGAGACCCAGTACTTC.

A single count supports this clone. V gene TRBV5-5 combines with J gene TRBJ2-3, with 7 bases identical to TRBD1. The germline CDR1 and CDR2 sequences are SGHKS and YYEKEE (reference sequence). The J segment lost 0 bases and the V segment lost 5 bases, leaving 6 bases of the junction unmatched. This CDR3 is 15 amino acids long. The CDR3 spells CASRRQGSSTDTQYF. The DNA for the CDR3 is TGTGCCAGCAGACGACAGGGTTCTAGCACAGATACGCAGTATTTT.

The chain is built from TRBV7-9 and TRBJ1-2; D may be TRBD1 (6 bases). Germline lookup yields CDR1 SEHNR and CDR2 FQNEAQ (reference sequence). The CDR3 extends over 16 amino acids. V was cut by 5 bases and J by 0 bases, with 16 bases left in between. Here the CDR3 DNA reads TGTGCCAGCAGCCCCCATGGACAGCCTTCTAACTATGGCTACACCTTC. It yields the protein CASSPHGQPSNYGYTF.

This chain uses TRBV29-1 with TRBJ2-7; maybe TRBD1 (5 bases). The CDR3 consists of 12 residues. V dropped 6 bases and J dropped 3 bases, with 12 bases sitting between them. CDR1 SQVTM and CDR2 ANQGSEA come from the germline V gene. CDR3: CSVRVSGYEQYF. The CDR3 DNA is TGCAGCGTCAGGGTTTCGGGCTACGAGCAGTACTTC.

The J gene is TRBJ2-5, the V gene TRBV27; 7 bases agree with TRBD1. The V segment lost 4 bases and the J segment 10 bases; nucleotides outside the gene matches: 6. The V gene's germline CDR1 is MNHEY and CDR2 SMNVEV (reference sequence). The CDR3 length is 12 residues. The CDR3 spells CASSSEQGDQYF. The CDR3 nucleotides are TGTGCCAGCAGTTCGGAGCAGGGGGACCAGTACTTC.

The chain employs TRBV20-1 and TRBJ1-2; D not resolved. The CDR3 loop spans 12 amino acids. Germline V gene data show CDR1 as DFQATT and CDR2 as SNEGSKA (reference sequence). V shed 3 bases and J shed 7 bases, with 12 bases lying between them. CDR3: CSASRGSGGYTF. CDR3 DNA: TGCAGTGCTAGTCGAGGTAGTGGTGGCTACACCTTC.

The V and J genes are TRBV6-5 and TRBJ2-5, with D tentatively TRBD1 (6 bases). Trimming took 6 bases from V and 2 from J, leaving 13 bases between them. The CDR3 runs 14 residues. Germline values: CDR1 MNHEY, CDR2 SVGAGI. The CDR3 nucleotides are TGTGCCAGCAGGAACCAGGACAGACAAGAGACCCAGTACTTC. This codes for CASRNQDRQETQYF.

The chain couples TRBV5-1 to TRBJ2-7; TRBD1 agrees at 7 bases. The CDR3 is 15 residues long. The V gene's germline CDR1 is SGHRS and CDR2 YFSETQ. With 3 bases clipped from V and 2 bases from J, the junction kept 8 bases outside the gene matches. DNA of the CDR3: TGCGCCAGCAGCTCCTGGACAGGCTCCCCCTACGAGCAGTACTTC. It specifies CASSSWTGSPYEQYF. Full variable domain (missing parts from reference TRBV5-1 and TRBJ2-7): KAGVTQTPRYLIKTRGQQVTLSCSPISGHRSVSWYQQTPGQGLQFLFEYFSETQRNKGNFPGRFSGRQFSNSRSEMNVSTLELGDSALYLCASSSWTGSPYEQYFGPGTRLTVT.

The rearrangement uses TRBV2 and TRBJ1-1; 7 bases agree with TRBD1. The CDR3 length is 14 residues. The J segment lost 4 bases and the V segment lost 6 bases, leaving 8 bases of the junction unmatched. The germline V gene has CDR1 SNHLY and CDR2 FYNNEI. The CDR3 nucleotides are TGTGCCAGCAGCCGATCCGACAGGGCCACTGAAGCTTTCTTT. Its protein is CASSRSDRATEAFF.